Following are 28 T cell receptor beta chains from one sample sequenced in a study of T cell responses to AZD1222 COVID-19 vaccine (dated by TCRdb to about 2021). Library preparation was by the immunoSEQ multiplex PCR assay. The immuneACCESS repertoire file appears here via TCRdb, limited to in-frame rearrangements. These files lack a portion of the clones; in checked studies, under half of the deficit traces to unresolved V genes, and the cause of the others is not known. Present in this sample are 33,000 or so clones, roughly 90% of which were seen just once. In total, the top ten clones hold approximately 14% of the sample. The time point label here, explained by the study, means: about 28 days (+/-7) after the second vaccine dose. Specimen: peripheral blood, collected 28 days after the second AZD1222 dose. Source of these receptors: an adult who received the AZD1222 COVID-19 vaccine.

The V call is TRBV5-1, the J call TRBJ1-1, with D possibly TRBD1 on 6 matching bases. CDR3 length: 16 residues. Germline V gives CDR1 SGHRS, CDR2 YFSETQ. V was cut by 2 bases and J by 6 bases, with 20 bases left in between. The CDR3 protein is CASSFRPQGGEAEAFF. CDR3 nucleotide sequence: TGCGCCAGCAGCTTTCGACCACAGGGAGGTGAAGCTGAAGCTTTCTTT.

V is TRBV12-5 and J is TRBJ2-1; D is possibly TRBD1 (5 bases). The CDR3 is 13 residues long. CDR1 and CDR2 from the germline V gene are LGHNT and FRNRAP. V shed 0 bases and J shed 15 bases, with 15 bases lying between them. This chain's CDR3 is CASGLVPGQGLFF. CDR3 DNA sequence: TGTGCTAGTGGTTTGGTACCCGGACAAGGTCTGTTCTTC.

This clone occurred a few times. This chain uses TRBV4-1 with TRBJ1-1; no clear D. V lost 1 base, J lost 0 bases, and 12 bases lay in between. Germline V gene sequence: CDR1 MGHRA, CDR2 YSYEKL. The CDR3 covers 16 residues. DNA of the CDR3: TGCGCCAGCAGCCAAGGGGCTGCCTTCATGAACACTGAAGCTTTCTTT. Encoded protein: CASSQGAAFMNTEAFF.

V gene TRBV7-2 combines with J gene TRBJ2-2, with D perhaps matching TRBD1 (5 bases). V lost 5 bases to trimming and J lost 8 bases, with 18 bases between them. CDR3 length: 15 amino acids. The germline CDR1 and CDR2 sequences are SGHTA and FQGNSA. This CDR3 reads CASSPTHTGAGELFF. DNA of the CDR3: TGTGCCAGCAGCCCTACTCATACAGGAGCGGGGGAGCTGTTTTTT.

The CDR3 DNA is TGTGCCACCATGAGGCGGGGGGGCCTCAGCGGTGTGGATACGCAGTATTTT. It translates to CATMRRGGLSGVDTQYF. The chain employs TRBV27 and TRBJ2-3, with TRBD2 identical over 9 bases. After removal of 10 bases from V and 6 bases from J, the junction contained 20 bases not matched to a gene. Per germline, CDR1 MNHEY and CDR2 SMNVEV (reference sequence). There are 17 residues in the CDR3.

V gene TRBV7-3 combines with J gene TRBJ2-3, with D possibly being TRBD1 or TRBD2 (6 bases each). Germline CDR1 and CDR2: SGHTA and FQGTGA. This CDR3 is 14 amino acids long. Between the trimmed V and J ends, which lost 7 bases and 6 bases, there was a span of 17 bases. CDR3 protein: CASTLRGAGDTQYF. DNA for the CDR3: TGTGCCAGCACCTTGAGGGGGGCCGGGGATACGCAGTATTTT.

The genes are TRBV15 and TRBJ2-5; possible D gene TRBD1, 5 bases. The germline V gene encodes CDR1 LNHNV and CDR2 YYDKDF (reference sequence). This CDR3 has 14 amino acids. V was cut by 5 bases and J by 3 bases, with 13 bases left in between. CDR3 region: CATSPRAGKETQYF. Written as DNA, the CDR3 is TGTGCCACCAGCCCCCGCGCAGGGAAAGAGACCCAGTACTTC.

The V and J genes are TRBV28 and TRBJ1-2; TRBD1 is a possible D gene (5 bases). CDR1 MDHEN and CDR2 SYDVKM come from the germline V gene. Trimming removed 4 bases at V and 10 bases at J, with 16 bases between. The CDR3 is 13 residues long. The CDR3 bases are TGTGCCAGCAGTTCCCCGGGGCCCGATGACTACACCTTC. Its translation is CASSSPGPDDYTF.

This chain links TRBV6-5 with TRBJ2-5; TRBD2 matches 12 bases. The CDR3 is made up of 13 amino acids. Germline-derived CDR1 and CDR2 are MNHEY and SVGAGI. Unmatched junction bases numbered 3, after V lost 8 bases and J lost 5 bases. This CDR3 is CASQLAGGETQYF. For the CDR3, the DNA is TGTGCCAGCCAGCTAGCGGGGGGGGAGACCCAGTACTTC.

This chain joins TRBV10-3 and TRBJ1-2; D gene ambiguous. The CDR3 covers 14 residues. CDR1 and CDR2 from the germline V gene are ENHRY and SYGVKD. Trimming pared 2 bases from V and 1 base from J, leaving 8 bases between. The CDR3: CAISEAWNNYGYTF. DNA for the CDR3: TGTGCCATCAGTGAGGCTTGGAATAACTATGGCTACACCTTC.

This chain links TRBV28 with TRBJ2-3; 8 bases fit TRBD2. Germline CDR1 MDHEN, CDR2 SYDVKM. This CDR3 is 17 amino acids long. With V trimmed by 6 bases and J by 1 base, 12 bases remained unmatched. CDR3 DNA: TGTGCCAGCAGACCTTCAATAGCGGGGATGCGCACAGATACGCAGTATTTT. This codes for CASRPSIAGMRTDTQYF.

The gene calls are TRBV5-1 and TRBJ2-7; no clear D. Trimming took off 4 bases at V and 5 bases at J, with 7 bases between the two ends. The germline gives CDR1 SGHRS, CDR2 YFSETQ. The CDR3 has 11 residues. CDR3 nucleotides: TGCGCCAGCAGCGAAACCCACGAGCAGTACTTC. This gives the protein CASSETHEQYF.

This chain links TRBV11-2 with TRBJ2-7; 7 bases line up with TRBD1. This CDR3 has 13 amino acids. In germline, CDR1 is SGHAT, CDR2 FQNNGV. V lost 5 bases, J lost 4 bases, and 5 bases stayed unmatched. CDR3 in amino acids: CASSKDRAYEQYF. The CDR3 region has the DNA TGTGCCAGCAGCAAAGACAGGGCATACGAGCAGTACTTC.

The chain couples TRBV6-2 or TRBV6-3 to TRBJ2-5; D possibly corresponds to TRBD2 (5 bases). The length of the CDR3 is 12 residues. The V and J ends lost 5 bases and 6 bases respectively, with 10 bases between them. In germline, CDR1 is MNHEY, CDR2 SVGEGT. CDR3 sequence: CASSTGGKTQYF. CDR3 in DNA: TGTGCCAGCAGTACTGGAGGAAAGACCCAGTACTTC.

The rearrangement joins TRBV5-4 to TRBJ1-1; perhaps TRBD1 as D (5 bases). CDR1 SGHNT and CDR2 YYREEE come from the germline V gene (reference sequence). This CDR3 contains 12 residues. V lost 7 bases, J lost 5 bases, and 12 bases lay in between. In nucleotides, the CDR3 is TGTGCCAGCGGGGGTTTGGGGACTGAAGCTTTCTTT. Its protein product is CASGGLGTEAFF.

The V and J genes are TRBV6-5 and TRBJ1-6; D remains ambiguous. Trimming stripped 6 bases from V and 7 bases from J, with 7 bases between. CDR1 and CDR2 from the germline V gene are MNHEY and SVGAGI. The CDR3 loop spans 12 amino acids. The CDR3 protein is CASRGINSPLHF. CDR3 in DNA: TGTGCCAGCAGGGGGATAAATTCACCCCTCCACTTT.

CDR3 in DNA: TGTGCCAGCAGTTTTACTGTCCCGGGAACCACCGGGGAGCTGTTTTTT. It yields the protein CASSFTVPGTTGELFF. The V and J genes are TRBV6-2 or TRBV6-3 and TRBJ2-2, with D possibly being TRBD2 (5 bases). Germline-derived CDR1 and CDR2 are MNHEY and SVGEGT. Trimming stripped 4 bases from V and 4 bases from J, with 16 bases between. The CDR3 consists of 16 residues.

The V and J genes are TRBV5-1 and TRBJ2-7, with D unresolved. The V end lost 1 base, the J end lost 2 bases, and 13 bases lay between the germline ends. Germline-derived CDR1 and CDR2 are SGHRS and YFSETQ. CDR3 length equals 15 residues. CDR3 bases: TGCGCCAGCAGCTTGTCTCCCCTGGAGCCCTACGAGCAGTACTTC. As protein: CASSLSPLEPYEQYF.

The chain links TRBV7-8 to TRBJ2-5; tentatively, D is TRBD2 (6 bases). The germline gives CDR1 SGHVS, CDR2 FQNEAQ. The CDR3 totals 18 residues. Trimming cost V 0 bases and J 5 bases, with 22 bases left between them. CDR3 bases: TGTGCCAGCAGCTTAGCTTTGGGGGGATATAAGGGGTCGGAGACCCAGTACTTC. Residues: CASSLALGGYKGSETQYF.

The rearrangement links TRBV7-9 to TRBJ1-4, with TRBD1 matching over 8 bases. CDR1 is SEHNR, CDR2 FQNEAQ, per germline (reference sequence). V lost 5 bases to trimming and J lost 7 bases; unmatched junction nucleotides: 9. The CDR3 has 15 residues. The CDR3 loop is CASSLYRGEGEKLFF. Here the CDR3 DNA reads TGTGCCAGCAGCCTGTACAGGGGGGAAGGTGAAAAACTGTTTTTT.

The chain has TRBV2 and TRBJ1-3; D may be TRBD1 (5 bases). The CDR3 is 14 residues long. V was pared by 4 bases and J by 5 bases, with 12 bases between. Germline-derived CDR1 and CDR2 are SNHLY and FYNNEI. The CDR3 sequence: CASSGQSIRNTIYF. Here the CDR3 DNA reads TGTGCCAGCAGTGGACAGTCGATTCGAAACACCATATATTTT.

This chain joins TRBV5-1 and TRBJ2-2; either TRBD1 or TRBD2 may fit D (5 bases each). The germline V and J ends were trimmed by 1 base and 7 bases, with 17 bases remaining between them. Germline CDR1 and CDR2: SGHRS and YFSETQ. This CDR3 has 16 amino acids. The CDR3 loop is CASSLSGPGTGGELFF. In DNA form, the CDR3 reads TGCGCCAGCAGCTTGTCGGGGCCCGGAACGGGCGGGGAGCTGTTTTTT.

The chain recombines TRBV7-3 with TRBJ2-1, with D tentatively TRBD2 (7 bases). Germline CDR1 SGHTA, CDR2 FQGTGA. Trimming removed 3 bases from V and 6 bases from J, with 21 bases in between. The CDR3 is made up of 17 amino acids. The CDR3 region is CASSLTSAGAGFNEQFF. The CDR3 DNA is TGTGCCAGCAGCTTGACCTCGGCGGGGGCGGGGTTCAATGAGCAGTTCTTC.

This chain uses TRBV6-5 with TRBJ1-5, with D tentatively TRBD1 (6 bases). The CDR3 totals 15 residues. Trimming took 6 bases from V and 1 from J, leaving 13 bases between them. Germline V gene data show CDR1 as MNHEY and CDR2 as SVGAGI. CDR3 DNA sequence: TGTGCCAGCAGGGGGGGGGCTGGCAGCAATCAGCCCCAGCATTTT. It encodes CASRGGAGSNQPQHF.

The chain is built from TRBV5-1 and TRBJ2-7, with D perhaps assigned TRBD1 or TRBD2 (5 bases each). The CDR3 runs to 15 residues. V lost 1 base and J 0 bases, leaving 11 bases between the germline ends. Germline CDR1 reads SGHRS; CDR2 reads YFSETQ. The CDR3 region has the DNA TGCGCCAGCAGCTTGTCGAGGGGTTACTCCTACGAGCAGTACTTC. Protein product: CASSLSRGYSYEQYF.

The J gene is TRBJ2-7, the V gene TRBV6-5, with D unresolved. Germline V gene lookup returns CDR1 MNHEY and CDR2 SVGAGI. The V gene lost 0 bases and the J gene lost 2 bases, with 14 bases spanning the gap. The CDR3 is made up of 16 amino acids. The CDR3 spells CASSYSFVGSTYEQYF. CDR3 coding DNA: TGTGCCAGCAGTTACTCCTTTGTCGGTAGCACCTACGAGCAGTACTTC.

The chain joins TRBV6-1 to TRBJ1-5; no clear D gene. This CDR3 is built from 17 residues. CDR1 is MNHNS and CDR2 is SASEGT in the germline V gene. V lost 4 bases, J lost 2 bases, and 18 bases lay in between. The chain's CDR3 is CASSVRMILSGNQPQHF. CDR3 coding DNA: TGTGCCAGCAGTGTACGGATGATCCTTAGTGGCAATCAGCCCCAGCATTTT.

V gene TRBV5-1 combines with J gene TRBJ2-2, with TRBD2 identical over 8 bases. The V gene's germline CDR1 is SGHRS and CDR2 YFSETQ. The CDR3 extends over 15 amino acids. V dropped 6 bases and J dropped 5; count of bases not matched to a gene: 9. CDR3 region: CASTPGGGWTGELFF. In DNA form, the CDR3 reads TGCGCCAGCACCCCCGGCGGGGGGTGGACCGGGGAGCTGTTTTTT.